The sequence of this T cell receptor beta chain was determined in a study of T cells in tumors after PD-1 blockade. Study in general: Either cemiplimab 350 mg every 2 weeks or pembrolizumab 200 mg every 3 weeks was given. Mean per blood sample: 90,000 to 120,000 templates (roughly 22,000-270,000), 35,000 to 45,000 unique clonotypes. Study-wide results and caveats: Some novel exhausted tumor clones appeared in pre-treatment blood, suggesting peripheral recruitment.

This clone was counted a single time. Its antigen is not known. The CDR3 sequence is 17 residues long. V was pared by 5 bases and J by 0 bases, with 18 bases between. The germline V gene encodes CDR1 MGHRA and CDR2 YSYEKL. Input was about 616 ng to 6,500 ng of genomic DNA from tumor or blood. Libraries were prepared by immunoSEQ multiplex PCR; TCRdb keeps only in-frame clonotypes and omits some of them. The sample contains more than 50,000 clones, roughly 70% of which appear only once. This TCR derives from a human donor with basal cell carcinoma. The specimen was PBMCs, collected after anti-PD-1 treatment. The chain uses TRBV4-1 and TRBJ2-3, with D perhaps TRBD1 (6 bases). The CDR3 loop reads CASSSLYQRGSTDTQYF. The DNA for the CDR3 is TGCGCCAGCAGCTCCCTCTATCAGAGGGGGAGCACAGATACGCAGTATTTT.